Below, 2 T cell receptor beta chains from the same sample are listed, as sequenced in a study of blood T cell repertoires in COVID-19. The method was immunoSEQ multiplex PCR; TCRdb's version includes in-frame clones alone and lacks a portion of them. The sample yields some 320,000 clones, 85% seen once. Sequencing was carried out using PBMCs or T cells enriched from blood (not recorded which). Source of these receptors: a young woman who had been exposed to COVID-19.

This CDR3 is CASSTRAQGANTGELFF. DNA of the CDR3: TGTGCCAGTAGTACCCGGGCACAGGGGGCGAACACCGGGGAGCTGTTTTTT. The chain joins TRBV19 to TRBJ2-2; 8 bases line up with TRBD1. This CDR3 region has 17 residues. Germline V lookup: CDR1 LNHDA, CDR2 SQIVND (reference sequence). Losses at the gene ends were 4 bases for V and 0 bases for J; bases not matched to a gene: 7. The whole variable domain, filled in from reference TRBV19 and TRBJ2-2, reads DGGITQSPKYLFRKEGQNVTLSCEQNLNHDAMYWYRQDPGQGLRLIYYSQIVNDFQKGDIAEGYSVSREKKESFPLTVTSAQKNPTAFYLCASSTRAQGANTGELFFGEGSRLTVL.

The CDR3 spells CASSETSGGIREQFF. The CDR3 DNA is TGTGCCAGCAGTGAGACTAGCGGGGGGATTCGTGAGCAGTTCTTC. The V call is TRBV25-1, the J call TRBJ2-1, with 13 positions matching TRBD2. The V gene's germline CDR1 is MGHDK and CDR2 SYGVNS. The V and J ends lost 3 bases and 9 bases, in that order; junction bases with no gene match: 5. The CDR3 extends over 15 amino acids. The whole variable domain, filled in from reference TRBV25-1 and TRBJ2-1, reads EADIYQTPRYLVIGTGKKITLECSQTMGHDKMYWYQQDPGMELHLIHYSYGVNSTEKGDLSSESTVSRIRTEHFPLTLESARPSHTSQYLCASSETSGGIREQFFGPGTRLTVL.